These 22 T cell receptor beta chains were sequenced from one sample in a study of CD8 T cells in Susac syndrome. Reverse transcription of roughly 0.45 to 1 ug RNA used random hexamers. Via MiXCR, TCRdb re-called the immunoSEQ multiplex PCR reads, giving one row per CDR3 protein. The table lists about 80,000 distinct CDR3 sequences, 94% of them singletons. The sequenced sample was CD8+ T cells from PBMCs. These receptors were collected from a human donor in good health.

V and J are TRBV7-9 and TRBJ1-2, with 9 bases aligning to TRBD1. The CDR3 totals 13 residues. Germline V lookup: CDR1 SEHNR, CDR2 FQNEAQ (reference sequence). Germline trimming cut 5 bases from V and 8 bases from J; bases unmatched to any gene: 6. CDR3 DNA sequence: TGTGCCAGCAGCGAGGGGACAGGGCAGGGCTACACCTTC. Translated, it gives CASSEGTGQGYTF.

The chain couples TRBV6-5 to TRBJ1-2; D gene ambiguous. The germline gives CDR1 MNHEY, CDR2 SVGAGI. CDR3 length: 11 residues. V lost 4 bases and J lost 5, with 5 bases in between. CDR3 DNA: TGTGCCAGCAGTTCCATATATGGCTACACCTTC. Translating gives CASSSIYGYTF.

This sequence joins TRBV11-2 and TRBJ2-3, with TRBD1 matching over 9 bases. V gave up 5 bases and J gave up 1 base; unmatched junction bases: 7. Per the germline V gene, CDR1 is SGHAT and CDR2 is FQNNGV. The CDR3 sequence is 16 residues long. The CDR3 spells CASSPQWTGGTDTQYF. The CDR3 DNA reads TGTGCCAGCAGCCCCCAATGGACAGGGGGCACAGATACGCAGTATTTT.

V usage is TRBV28 and J usage is TRBJ2-1; tentative D call: TRBD1 (6 bases). V lost 8 bases and J lost 2, with 19 bases in between. The CDR3 has 16 residues. Germline loops: CDR1 MDHEN, CDR2 SYDVKM. Here the CDR3 DNA reads TGTGCCAGCTCAGGGATGGGGGCCCCCGCCTACAATGAGCAGTTCTTC. Encoded protein: CASSGMGAPAYNEQFF.

The V call is TRBV20-1, the J call TRBJ2-2, with TRBD1 matching 7 bases. Per germline, CDR1 DFQATT and CDR2 SNEGSKA (reference sequence). This CDR3 is built from 14 residues. Trimming removed 6 bases from V and 5 bases from J; junction bases left unmatched: 9. The CDR3 loop reads CSARDRVRTGELFF. CDR3 nucleotides: TGCAGTGCCCGAGACAGGGTTCGAACCGGGGAGCTGTTTTTT.

V gene TRBV11-2 combines with J gene TRBJ1-4; unclear D gene. Trimming shortened V by 0 bases and J by 0 bases, and 11 bases separated the two germline ends. There are 17 residues in the CDR3. In germline, CDR1 is SGHAT, CDR2 FQNNGV. The DNA of the CDR3 is TGTGCCAGCAGCTTAGAGAGCGGACTGGCAACTAATGAAAAACTGTTTTTT. It is translated as CASSLESGLATNEKLFF.

J is TRBJ2-7 and V is TRBV27; 9 bases line up with TRBD1. The length of the CDR3 is 13 residues. The germline CDR1 and CDR2 sequences are MNHEY and SMNVEV (reference sequence). V was pared by 4 bases and J by 6 bases, with 4 bases of the junction left unmatched. The CDR3 DNA follows: TGTGCCAGCAGTTCTACAGGGGGCATCGAGCAGTACTTC. This gives the protein CASSSTGGIEQYF.

The chain has TRBV11-1 and TRBJ2-1, with a tentative D call TRBD1 (5 bases). This CDR3 spans 15 amino acids. From germline, CDR1 is SGHAT and CDR2 FQDESV (reference sequence). V lost 3 bases and J lost 7, with 16 bases in between. CDR3 protein: CASSLLEQVGNEQFF. The CDR3 bases are TGTGCCAGCAGCTTGCTGGAACAGGTGGGGAATGAGCAGTTCTTC.

This clonotype is a singleton in its sample. J is TRBJ2-1 and V is TRBV20-1, with D possibly being TRBD1 or TRBD2 (5 bases each). V shed 1 base and J shed 7 bases, with 23 bases lying between them. Per germline, CDR1 DFQATT and CDR2 SNEGSKA (reference sequence). The CDR3 has 17 residues. The CDR3 spells CSARVPGTPKTWNEQFF. In nucleotides, the CDR3 is TGCAGTGCTAGAGTCCCCGGGACGCCAAAAACGTGGAATGAGCAGTTCTTC.

The chain combines TRBV2 with TRBJ1-1; tentatively, D is TRBD1 (6 bases). V lost 5 bases to trimming and J lost 7 bases, with 8 bases between them. This CDR3 has 11 residues. Germline V CDR1 and CDR2: SNHLY, FYNNEI. The CDR3 reads CASSRGNEAFF. The CDR3 DNA follows: TGTGCCAGCAGTAGGGGGAATGAAGCTTTCTTT.

The CDR3 loop is CASSYGVPSNQPQHF. CDR3 DNA: TGTGCCAGCAGTTATGGGGTACCTAGCAATCAGCCCCAGCATTTT. The chain couples TRBV6-6 to TRBJ1-5; no clear D gene. The CDR3 loop spans 15 amino acids. The germline V gene encodes CDR1 MNHNY and CDR2 SVGAGI (reference sequence). Deletions cut 3 bases from V and 0 bases from J, with 9 bases between.

V usage is TRBV7-9 and J usage is TRBJ1-2; D gene uncertain. Germline loops: CDR1 SEHNR, CDR2 FQNEAQ (reference sequence). The CDR3 has 12 residues. Deletions cut 5 bases from V and 2 bases from J, with 6 bases between. This chain's CDR3 is CASSRENYGYTF. Written as DNA, the CDR3 is TGTGCCAGCAGCCGCGAGAACTATGGCTACACCTTC.

The V gene is TRBV29-1, the J gene TRBJ2-7; 7 nucleotides align to TRBD2. V gave up 7 bases and J gave up 0 bases; unmatched junction bases: 6. The CDR3 loop spans 13 amino acids. Germline CDR1 reads SQVTM; CDR2 reads ANQGSEA. The CDR3 DNA follows: TGCAGCGGCTCGGGGGGACTCTCCTACGAGCAGTACTTC. Amino acids: CSGSGGLSYEQYF.

This clonotype has just a few counts. The chain recombines TRBV9 with TRBJ2-1; D unresolved. The CDR3 contains 13 residues. In germline, CDR1 is SGDLS, CDR2 YYNGEE. V lost 3 bases and J 2 bases, leaving 6 bases between the germline ends. The CDR3 here is CASSAPPYNEQFF. The CDR3 DNA reads as TGTGCCAGCAGCGCCCCCCCCTACAATGAGCAGTTCTTC.

The J gene is TRBJ1-3, the V gene TRBV24-1; tentative D call: TRBD1 (6 bases). This CDR3 has 16 amino acids. The V gene lost 6 bases and the J gene lost 4 bases, with 18 bases spanning the gap. Germline V gene data show CDR1 as KGHDR and CDR2 as SFDVKD. CDR3: CATSPRTDLAGNTIYF. The CDR3 nucleotides read TGTGCCACCAGTCCCAGGACAGACTTAGCCGGAAACACCATATATTTT.

The chain uses TRBV9 and TRBJ2-3; D possibly matches TRBD1 or TRBD2 (5 bases each). CDR3 length: 16 residues. CDR1 is SGDLS and CDR2 is YYNGEE in the germline V gene. Trimming shortened V by 3 bases and J by 2 bases, and 16 bases separated the two germline ends. As DNA, the CDR3 is TGTGCCAGCAGCGAGAGGGGCGGAGGTTTCACAGATACGCAGTATTTT. Its translation is CASSERGGGFTDTQYF.

V is TRBV29-1 and J is TRBJ1-1; D is perhaps TRBD1 (5 bases). Germline-derived CDR1 and CDR2 are SQVTM and ANQGSEA. Deletions cut 4 bases from V and 1 base from J, with 16 bases between. The CDR3 has 15 residues. The DNA for the CDR3 is TGCAGCGTTGGAGGTAGTCGGGGGGAGAACACTGAAGCTTTCTTT. Protein sequence: CSVGGSRGENTEAFF.

The V call is TRBV20-1, the J call TRBJ1-5; a possible D gene is TRBD1 (6 bases). Trimming cost V 0 bases and J 7 bases, with 13 bases left between them. There are 14 residues in the CDR3. Germline V gene sequence: CDR1 DFQATT, CDR2 SNEGSKA (reference sequence). Here the CDR3 DNA reads TGCAGTGCTAGAGATCAAACAGGGAGGCAGCCCCAGCATTTT. This gives the protein CSARDQTGRQPQHF.

The chain carries TRBV9 and TRBJ2-7; no clear D gene. Germline loops: CDR1 SGDLS, CDR2 YYNGEE. The CDR3 totals 15 residues. The V gene lost 0 bases and the J gene lost 3 bases, with 13 bases spanning the gap. Written as DNA, the CDR3 is TGTGCCAGCAGCGTAGGCTGGGCTTCTATCTACGAGCAGTACTTC. Residues: CASSVGWASIYEQYF.

The chain recombines TRBV12-3 or TRBV12-4 with TRBJ2-2; 8 positions match TRBD1. V gave up 5 bases and J gave up 1 base; unmatched junction bases: 6. The CDR3 totals 16 residues. The CDR3 loop reads CASSVRQGWNTGELFF. CDR3 nucleotides: TGTGCCAGCAGTGTTCGACAGGGGTGGAACACCGGGGAGCTGTTTTTT.

The genes are TRBV4-3 and TRBJ2-5; D uncertain. The CDR3 runs 14 residues. The V end was cut by 0 bases, the J end by 5 bases, with 10 bases between. The V gene's germline CDR1 is LGHNA and CDR2 YSLEER. Here the CDR3 reads CASSQEISVETQYF. CDR3 coding DNA: TGCGCCAGCAGCCAAGAAATTTCGGTTGAGACCCAGTACTTC.

V usage is TRBV7-9 and J usage is TRBJ2-5; 7 bases map to TRBD1. CDR1 and CDR2 (germline): SEHNR, FQNEAQ (reference sequence). The V gene end was trimmed by 3 bases and the J gene end by 3 bases; junction bases not matched to a gene: 7. The CDR3 sequence is 15 residues long. The DNA of the CDR3 is TGTGCCAGCAGCTTGAACAGGGGTAATGAAGAGACCCAGTACTTC. The encoded protein is CASSLNRGNEETQYF. Supplemented by reference TRBV7-9 and TRBJ2-5, the full variable domain reads DTGVSQNPRHKITKRGQNVTFRCDPISEHNRLYWYRQTLGQGPEFLTYFQNEAQLEKSRLLSDRFSAERPKGSFSTLEIQRTEQGDSAMYLCASSLNRGNEETQYFGPGTRLLVL.